The present T cell receptor beta chain was sequenced within a study of T-cell memory formation after mild COVID-19. Study results and limitations: Whereas later expanders leaned CD4+, clones contracting day 15 to 85 showed a balanced CD4/CD8 makeup. Some SARS-CoV-2-responding clones were already detected in memory before infection. Contracting clones localized mainly to CM and EM when CD4+ and mainly to EMRA when CD8+.

5'RACE primed at constant segments yielded TCR alpha and TCR beta cDNA libraries bearing sample barcodes and UMIs. Using its own MiXCR run on the 5' RACE reads, TCRdb lists one record per CDR3 protein. The sample holds hundreds of thousands of distinct CDR3 sequences, under 30% seen once. A word on this clonotype: What it recognizes is unknown.

Sequenced sample: PBMCs or a T cell subset sorted from them (not recorded which). This TCR derives from an adult woman who had mild COVID-19 (a few samples of this study predate the infection). Cell type and time point are not known.

Here the CDR3 DNA reads TGTGCCAGCAGCATGGGGACTAGCGGGAGCTCCTACAATGAGCAGTTCTTC. Its translation is CASSMGTSGSSYNEQFF. The chain is built from TRBV7-2 and TRBJ2-1; 14 bases agree with TRBD2. V lost 5 bases to trimming and J lost 0 bases; unmatched junction nucleotides: 3. CDR1 and CDR2 (germline): SGHTA, FQGNSA. This CDR3 region has 17 residues. Variable domain in full (rest from reference TRBV7-2 and TRBJ2-1): GAGVSQSPSNKVTEKGKDVELRCDPISGHTALYWYRQSLGQGLEFLIYFQGNSAPDKSGLPSDRFSAERTGGSVSTLTIQRTQQEDSAVYLCASSMGTSGSSYNEQFFGPGTRLTVL.